This T cell receptor beta chain stems from a study of T cells in Graves' hyperthyroidism and ophthalmopathy. Study in general: Pretreatment peripheral blood was obtained at initial diagnosis.

The table lists this clonotype with many counts. Amplified TCR beta CDR3 regions derived from RNA transcripts. The TCR CDR3 first-round RT-PCR relied on the HTBI primer set. TCRdb re-derived calls from the multiplex PCR reads in MiXCR, one entry per CDR3 protein. The data contain fewer than 750,000 distinct CDR3 sequences, over 12% of them seen just once; the ten biggest clones take up roughly 4.3%. V gave up 6 bases and J gave up 6 bases, with 12 bases separating them. The CDR3 consists of 12 residues. Germline lookup yields CDR1 LNHDA and CDR2 SQIVND (reference sequence). The diagnostic basis comprised clinical symptoms, serum thyroxine and TRAb, thyroid ultrasound and orbital computed tomography. Extraction of PBMCs used roughly 9.3 ml of fresh peripheral blood.

This receptor was obtained from a woman aged 40 to 50 with Graves' ophthalmopathy. The sequenced material came from blood. The J gene is TRBJ2-7, the V gene TRBV19; D remains unclear. The CDR3 reads CASRAGATEQYF. CDR3 nucleotide sequence: TGTGCCAGTAGGGCCGGAGCGACCGAGCAGTACTTC.